A single sample is the source of the 18 T cell receptor beta chains below, sequenced in a study of blood T cells in healthy people across ages. Primed by a sample-barcoded 5' primer and a J-beta primer mix, a second PCR proceeded for roughly 6 to 12 cycles. One entry per CDR3 protein, called by TCRdb with MiXCR from the 5' RACE reads. Among 450,000 to 700,000 distinct CDR3 sequences listed, approximately 30% were seen once. Sequences were obtained from blood. The receptors come from a woman in her seventies in good health.

This clonotype was seen more than once but under ten times. The genes are TRBV5-5 and TRBJ2-3; the D gene is possibly TRBD2 (5 bases). This CDR3 is 13 amino acids long. The germline V gene has CDR1 SGHKS and CDR2 YYEKEE (reference sequence). V lost 2 bases and J lost 5, with 9 bases in between. The CDR3 DNA sequence: TGTGCCAGCAGCTTTGTAGCGATAGATACGCAGTATTTT. Its protein product is CASSFVAIDTQYF. The whole variable domain, remainder taken from reference TRBV5-5 and TRBJ2-3, is DAGVTQSPTHLIKTRGQQVTLRCSPISGHKSVSWYQQVLGQGPQFIFQYYEKEERGRGNFPDRFSARQFPNYSSELNVNALLLGDSALYLCASSFVAIDTQYFGPGTRLTVL.

Remarks on this clonotype: One end of the junction does not line up with germline, which may come from a read error. CDR3 residues: CTSSRGLPPAYEQYF. For the CDR3, the DNA is TGCACCAGCAGCCGGGGACTACCTCCAGCCTACGAGCAGTACTTC. This rearrangement joins TRBV5-1 to TRBJ2-1; 7 bases agree with TRBD2. Gene TRBJ2-7 matches the end of the DNA better, so the J call may be wrong. Germline CDR1 reads SGHRS; CDR2 reads YFSETQ. The CDR3 length is 15 residues.

This clonotype appeared a few times. The chain couples TRBV7-9 to TRBJ2-5; D is undetermined. Trimming removed 5 bases from V and 4 bases from J, with 17 bases in between. CDR3 length: 15 amino acids. Germline V CDR1 and CDR2: SEHNR, FQNEAQ (reference sequence). CDR3 loop: CASSRTEYTGETQYF. The CDR3 DNA follows: TGTGCCAGCAGCCGGACGGAGTATACTGGAGAGACCCAGTACTTC.

V and J are TRBV6-5 and TRBJ2-7; no reliable D call. In germline, CDR1 is MNHEY, CDR2 SVGAGI. V lost 6 bases to trimming and J lost 1 base, with 13 bases between them. This CDR3 is built from 14 residues. This CDR3 is CASSRYSVSYEQYF. CDR3 DNA sequence: TGTGCCAGCAGCAGATACTCCGTTTCCTACGAGCAGTACTTC.

The rearrangement uses TRBV29-1 and TRBJ1-2, with TRBD1 identical over 8 bases. Germline-derived CDR1 and CDR2 are SQVTM and ANQGSEA. J was trimmed by 7 bases and V by 7 bases; bases with no gene match: 5. The CDR3 length is 11 residues. DNA for the CDR3: TGCAGCGGCTGGACAGGGAGTGGCTACACCTTC. This sequence encodes CSGWTGSGYTF.

CDR3 residues: CSARSQGAKEGQFF. DNA of the CDR3: TGCAGTGCGCGATCCCAAGGGGCCAAGGAAGGGCAGTTCTTC. The chain is built from TRBV20-1 and TRBJ2-7; weak D call: TRBD1 (5 bases). The end of the DNA fits TRBJ2-1 better, so the J call may be wrong. CDR1 DFQATT and CDR2 SNEGSKA come from the germline V gene (reference sequence). CDR3 length: 14 residues.

This sequence joins TRBV19 and TRBJ1-2; D call uncertain. The V gene lost 6 bases and the J gene lost 8 bases, with 7 bases spanning the gap. Germline CDR1 is LNHDA and CDR2 is SQIVND (reference sequence). This CDR3 spans 10 amino acids. In DNA, the CDR3 is TGTGCCAGTAGATCCGACGGCTACACCTTC. As protein: CASRSDGYTF.

This clonotype was detected only a few times. The DNA for the CDR3 is TGCGCCAGCAGCCAAGGTGGGGGGGTGGCCTATAATTCACCCCTCCACTTT. Translation gives CASSQGGGVAYNSPLHF. This chain links TRBV4-3 with TRBJ1-6, with D perhaps matching TRBD1 (5 bases). The CDR3 length is 17 residues. CDR1 and CDR2 from the germline V gene are LGHNA and YSLEER. The V gene lost 1 base and the J gene lost 2 bases, with 12 bases spanning the gap.

This chain connects TRBV6-2 or TRBV6-3 to TRBJ1-1, with D perhaps matching TRBD1 (5 bases). Trimming took 8 bases from V and 1 from J, leaving 8 bases between them. Per the germline V gene, CDR1 is MNHEY and CDR2 is SVGEGT. The CDR3 spans 12 residues. CDR3 loop: CASLDRNTEAFF. The CDR3 DNA reads TGTGCCAGCCTAGACAGGAACACTGAAGCTTTCTTT.

The chain uses TRBV5-1 and TRBJ1-1, with TRBD1 matching over 7 bases. Germline loops: CDR1 SGHRS, CDR2 YFSETQ. The CDR3 loop spans 14 amino acids. After removal of 1 base from V and 7 bases from J, the junction contained 7 bases not matched to a gene. CDR3 DNA sequence: TGCGCCAGCAGCTTGACAGGGGAGGGGAATGAAGCTTTCTTT. Protein sequence: CASSLTGEGNEAFF.

The chain is built from TRBV7-2 and TRBJ2-1, with D unclear. Trimming removed 5 bases from V and 0 bases from J, with 14 bases in between. CDR1 and CDR2 from the germline V gene are SGHTA and FQGNSA. This CDR3 spans 16 amino acids. The CDR3 nucleotides read TGTGCCAGCAGCCCCTCGACTGGAAGCTCCTACAATGAGCAGTTCTTC. Residues: CASSPSTGSSYNEQFF.

This clonotype was found a few times. The genes are TRBV18 and TRBJ2-2; 15 bases match TRBD2. There are 22 residues in the CDR3. CDR1 is KGHSH, CDR2 LQKENI, per germline. J lost 0 bases, V lost 0 bases, and 11 bases had no gene match. CDR3 in DNA: TGTGCCAGCTCACCACCGGGACTAGCGGGGGGCCCCCGTACATCGAACACCGGGGAGCTGTTTTTT. It codes for CASSPPGLAGGPRTSNTGELFF.

On this clonotype itself: The junction shows a germline mismatch at one end, possibly a read error. This chain joins TRBV7-9 and TRBJ1-1, with TRBD1 matching 9 bases. The CDR3 loop spans 14 amino acids. Germline loops: CDR1 SEHNR, CDR2 FQNEAQ (reference sequence). CDR3 nucleotide sequence: TGTGCCGGCAGCTTAGAGACAGGGGGCACTGAAGCTTTCTTT. It translates to CAGSLETGGTEAFF.

The rearrangement links TRBV11-1 to TRBJ2-1, with 9 bases aligning to TRBD2. CDR1 and CDR2 (germline): SGHAT, FQDESV (reference sequence). With 1 base clipped from V and 0 bases from J, the junction kept 10 bases outside the gene matches. The CDR3 totals 19 residues. CDR3 coding DNA: TGTGCCAGCAGCTTAGGAGGTAGTGGCGGGGGGGCCTCCTACAATGAGCAGTTCTTC. This gives the protein CASSLGGSGGGASYNEQFF.

V is TRBV2 and J is TRBJ1-4; D may be TRBD1 (5 bases). Trimming removed 5 bases from V and 8 bases from J, with 18 bases in between. Germline V gives CDR1 SNHLY, CDR2 FYNNEI. The CDR3 is 15 residues long. As DNA, the CDR3 is TGTGCCAGCAGTCAACGACAGCCCCCGGGGGAAAAACTGTTTTTT. The encoded protein is CASSQRQPPGEKLFF.

This chain links TRBV5-1 with TRBJ2-5, with D hard to call. The CDR3 has 13 amino acids. CDR1 SGHRS and CDR2 YFSETQ come from the germline V gene. V was pared by 1 base and J by 3 bases, with 7 bases between. CDR3 amino acids: CASSLNPKETQYF. Written as DNA, the CDR3 is TGCGCCAGCAGCTTGAATCCAAAAGAGACCCAGTACTTC.

This clonotype was detected only a few times. V and J are TRBV10-3 and TRBJ2-3, with D uncertain. The V end was cut by 4 bases, the J end by 2 bases, with 10 bases between. Germline V gene lookup returns CDR1 ENHRY and CDR2 SYGVKD. The CDR3 runs 14 residues. The DNA for the CDR3 is TGTGCCATCAGTGCGGGTTCGGCCACAGATACGCAGTATTTT. It is translated as CAISAGSATDTQYF.

Only a few counts were recorded for this clonotype. The chain combines TRBV3-1 with TRBJ1-1; no clear D. V dropped 3 bases and J dropped 12 bases, with 14 bases sitting between them. Germline CDR1 and CDR2: LGHDT and YNNKEL (reference sequence). The CDR3 extends over 12 amino acids. CDR3 sequence (DNA): TGTGCCAGCAGCCATCCTCGTGGAGGAACTTTCTTT. Protein sequence: CASSHPRGGTFF.